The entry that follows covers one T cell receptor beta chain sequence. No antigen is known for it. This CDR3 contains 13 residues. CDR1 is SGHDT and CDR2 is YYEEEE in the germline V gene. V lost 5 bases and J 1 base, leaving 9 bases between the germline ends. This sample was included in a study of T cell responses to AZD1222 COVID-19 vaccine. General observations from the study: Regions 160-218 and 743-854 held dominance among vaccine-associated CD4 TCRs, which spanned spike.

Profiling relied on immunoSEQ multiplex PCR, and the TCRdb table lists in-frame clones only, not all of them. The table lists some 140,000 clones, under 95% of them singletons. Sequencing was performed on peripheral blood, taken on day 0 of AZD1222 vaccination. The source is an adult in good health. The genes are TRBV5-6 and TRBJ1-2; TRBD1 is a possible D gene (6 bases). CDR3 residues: CASRADSNYGYTF. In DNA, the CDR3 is TGTGCCAGCAGGGCGGACAGTAACTATGGCTACACCTTC.